Listed below are T cell receptor beta chains from one sample, sequenced in a study of T cells in tuberculosis. The data were produced by immunoSEQ multiplex PCR, yet TCRdb's version contains in-frame clones alone and is incomplete. The sample lists nearly 60,000 clones, 88% occurring once. The specimen sequenced was CD1b-GMM tetramer-negative cells sorted from PBMCs. Every receptor here comes from an adult woman with latent tuberculosis. The CDR3 runs from the conserved cysteine through the conserved F or W. D genes are given only for firm matches. The size entry is marked missing in some rows and otherwise reads once, few, many or a size class.

J	V	D	size	DNA	CDR3
TRBJ2-1	TRBV5-1	TRBD2	NA	TGCGCCAGCAGCTGGACTAGCGAGAAACTTAACAATGAGCAGTTCTTC	CASSWTSEKLNNEQFF
TRBJ1-1	TRBV19	NA	NA	TGTGCCAGTAGTATAGTGAACAGAAAGAACACTGAAGCTTTCTTT	CASSIVNRKNTEAFF
TRBJ2-3	TRBV4-3	NA	NA	TGCGCCAGCAGCCCCTCGGGACTCACTAGCACAGATACGCAGTATTTT	CASSPSGLTSTDTQYF
TRBJ2-7	TRBV30	NA	NA	TGTGCCTGGAGCGTCGAGAGGAAGGCCCCAATTAAGTACTTC	CAWSVERKAPIKYF
TRBJ1-1	TRBV28	TRBD1	NA	TGTGCCAGCAGGGGGACAGGGAGGGGGAACACTGAAGCTTTCTTT	CASRGTGRGNTEAFF
TRBJ1-2	TRBV15	TRBD1	NA	TGTGCCACCAGCAGAGAGGGACAGGGAGGAGATGGCTACACCTTC	CATSREGQGGDGYTF
TRBJ1-6	TRBV4-2	NA	NA	TGTGCCAGCAGCCAAGATTATCGGGCAGGGGATTCACCCCTCCACTTT	CASSQDYRAGDSPLHF
TRBJ1-1	TRBV18	NA	NA	TGTGCCAGCTCACCTAATAATCAGGGAAAAGCTTTCTTT	CASSPNNQGKAFF
TRBJ1-3	TRBV7-3	NA	NA	TGTGCCAGCAGCACACATTTCGATCTCTCTGGAAACACCATATATTTT	CASSTHFDLSGNTIYF
TRBJ2-2	TRBV5-4	NA	NA	TGTGCCAGCAGCGAGTACGAAAGCGGGGAGCTGTTTTTT	CASSEYESGELFF
TRBJ2-3	TRBV5-1	TRBD2	NA	TGCGCCAGCAGCTTGGGAGGGACTAGCGGGGGCGCAGATACGCAGTATTTT	CASSLGGTSGGADTQYF
TRBJ2-7	TRBV7-2	NA	NA	TGTGCCAGCAGCCCCCCGGGACTTATCCATACGGAGCAGTACTTC	CASSPPGLIHTEQYF
TRBJ2-7	TRBV6-1	NA	NA	TGTGCCAGCAGTGAATCCAACTTCCCGACCTACGAGCAGTACTTC	CASSESNFPTYEQYF
TRBJ2-7	TRBV6-1	TRBD2	NA	TGTGCCAGCAGTGAGGGACTAGCGGGGGGGCCGGAGGAGCAGTACTTC	CASSEGLAGGPEEQYF
TRBJ1-2	TRBV19	NA	NA	TGTGCCAGTAGTCTCCACGGCTATGGCTACACCTTC	CASSLHGYGYTF
TRBJ1-2	TRBV6-5	NA	NA	TGTGCCAGCAGTTTGGGACACCAATATGGCTACACCTTC	CASSLGHQYGYTF
TRBJ2-3	TRBV6-1	NA	NA	TGTGCCAGCATCCGACAGGCCACAGATACGCAGTATTTT	CASIRQATDTQYF
TRBJ1-2	TRBV9	TRBD1	NA	TGTGCCAGCAGCCCGTACGGGACAGACTATGGCTACACCTTC	CASSPYGTDYGYTF
TRBJ2-7	TRBV6-1	TRBD2	NA	TGTGCCAGCAGTGAAATAAGCGGGAGTGCGGACGAGCAGTACTTC	CASSEISGSADEQYF
TRBJ2-7	TRBV27	TRBD2	NA	TGTGCCAGCAGTTTGGGACTAGCGGGAGTCTACGAGCAGTACTTC	CASSLGLAGVYEQYF
TRBJ2-5	TRBV29-1	TRBD1	NA	TGCAGCGCTGGGACAGGGAGTCAAGAGACCCAGTACTTC	CSAGTGSQETQYF
TRBJ1-1	TRBV7-3	NA	NA	TGTGCCAGCAGCGACGGGTTGGGCACTGAAGCTTTCTTT	CASSDGLGTEAFF
TRBJ1-6	TRBV4-3	NA	few	TGCGCCAGCAGCCAGGACACAGAAAATTCACCCCTCCACTTT	CASSQDTENSPLHF